Included here is one TCR beta chain sequence, with context. This sample stems from a study of blood T cell repertoires in COVID-19. As for the study in general: Sources were T cells, B-cell-depleted T cells, or PBMCs; the material itself was cDNA or gDNA.

Seattle's enrolled individuals joined amid active infection and were then monitored longitudinally. Assay used: immunoSEQ multiplex PCR; TCRdb lists only in-frame clones, some missing. The sample contains approximately 500,000 clones, around 90% of which appear only once. The length of the CDR3 is 13 residues. V lost 6 bases, J lost 6 bases, and 5 bases stayed unmatched. CDR1 is MDHEN and CDR2 is SYDVKM in the germline V gene. The chain uses TRBV28 and TRBJ1-2; 9 bases line up with TRBD1. The receptor was isolated from a woman aged 45 to 65 with COVID-19, enrolled during active disease. The sequencing input was peripheral blood. The CDR3 sequence: CASSLQGAHGYTF. The DNA for the CDR3 is TGTGCCAGCAGCCTACAGGGGGCTCATGGCTACACCTTC.